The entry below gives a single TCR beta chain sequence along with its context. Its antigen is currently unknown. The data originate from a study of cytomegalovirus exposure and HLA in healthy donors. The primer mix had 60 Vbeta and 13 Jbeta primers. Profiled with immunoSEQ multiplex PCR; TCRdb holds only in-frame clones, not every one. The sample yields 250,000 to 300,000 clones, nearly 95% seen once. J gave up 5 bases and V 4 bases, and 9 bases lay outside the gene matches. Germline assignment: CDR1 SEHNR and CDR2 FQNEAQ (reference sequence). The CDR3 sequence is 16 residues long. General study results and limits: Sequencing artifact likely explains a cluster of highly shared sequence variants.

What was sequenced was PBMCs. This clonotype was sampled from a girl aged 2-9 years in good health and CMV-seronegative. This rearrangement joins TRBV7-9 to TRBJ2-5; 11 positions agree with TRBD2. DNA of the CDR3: TGTGCCAGCAGCTCCATAGCGGGGGGGCCGCGGGAGACCCAGTACTTC. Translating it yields CASSSIAGGPRETQYF.